This record concerns one TCR beta chain sequence. This sample was taken from a study of T cell changes during pregnancy in multiple sclerosis. Sequencing was performed with immunoSEQ multiplex PCR; in TCRdb, only in-frame clones are kept and a portion is missing. Of some 51,000 clones detected, nearly 95% appear once; the ten largest clones hold approximately 0.49%. Germline lookup yields CDR1 SGHNT and CDR2 YENEEA. After removal of 4 bases from V and 5 bases from J, the junction contained 9 bases not matched to a gene. The CDR3 has 15 amino acids. The sample here was CD4+ T cells from peripheral blood mononuclear cells, taken in the first trimester of pregnancy. This receptor was obtained from a female donor with multiple sclerosis, enrolled in a pregnancy study. The J gene is TRBJ1-1, the V gene TRBV11-3; TRBD1 matches at 8 bases. The CDR3 here is CASSSRQGRMTEAFF. Written as DNA, the CDR3 is TGTGCCAGCAGCTCCCGACAGGGGAGGATGACTGAAGCTTTCTTT.